This TCR beta chain comes out of a study of regulatory T cells in long-lasting Graves disease. As for time point: newly diagnosed GD, antithyroid drugs for less than 3 months. The authors made the TCR library using RNA they extracted from PBMCs. The TCR beta library used iRepertoire HTBI primers with Arm-PCR amplification of CDR3. In TCRdb, the multiplex PCR reads were re-called with MiXCR into one record per CDR3 protein. The sample contains 530,000 or so distinct CDR3 sequences, around 15% of which appear only once. After removal of 4 bases from V and 2 bases from J, the junction contained 4 bases not matched to a gene. The CDR3 has 15 residues. Germline CDR1 is SGHRS and CDR2 is YFSETQ. The table lists this clonotype with a count of one. These data are also associated with another study on T cells in Graves' hyperthyroidism and ophthalmopathy.

The sequences come from peripheral blood mononuclear cells (PBMCs), collected at new diagnosis, from a patient treated with antithyroid drugs. This clonotype was obtained from a man in his late teens or twenties with Graves disease. V gene TRBV5-1 combines with J gene TRBJ2-3, with TRBD1 identical over 10 bases. CDR3 amino acids: CASSKDRGDTDTQYF. The DNA of the CDR3 is TGCGCCAGCAGCAAGGACAGGGGGGACACAGATACGCAGTATTTT.